This T cell receptor (beta chain) was identified in a study of beta chain features in type 1 diabetes. Of the isolated RNA, all was reverse transcribed, and so the sequenced material was expressed TCRB transcripts. Generated by immunoSEQ multiplex PCR, the TCRdb table keeps only in-frame clones and is missing some. The sample includes around 500,000 clones, over 9.5% seen only once; the top ten take approximately 0.05%. The CDR3 extends over 11 amino acids. Trimming left V 1 base short and J 9 bases short, with 6 bases between. Germline V gene data show CDR1 as MGHRA and CDR2 as YSYEKL. Sorting based on CD45RO/CCR7/CD25/CD127/CD95/CD27 separated CD4+ naive, central memory, regulatory and stem cell-like memory cells.

The clonotype originates from a woman aged 18-35 years in good health. The rearrangement uses TRBV4-1 and TRBJ1-1, with D unclear. The sample was naive CD4+ T cells from blood. CDR3 amino acids: CASSQGLQAFF. CDR3 nucleotides: TGCGCCAGCAGCCAAGGTCTGCAAGCTTTCTTT.